The 20 T cell receptor beta chains below come from one sample, sequenced in a study of T cells in Graves' hyperthyroidism and ophthalmopathy. Using RNA transcripts as the source, TCR beta CDR3 regions were amplified. The TCR CDR3 was amplified in a first-round RT-PCR using the HTBI primer set. In TCRdb, the multiplex PCR reads were re-called with MiXCR into one record per CDR3 protein. This sample has about 480,000 distinct CDR3 sequences, with roughly 24% found just once. Material: blood. The receptors derive from a woman aged 30 to 39 with Graves' ophthalmopathy.

This clonotype has at least ten counts. The genes are TRBV7-2 and TRBJ1-5; D unresolved. The CDR3 covers 16 residues. Germline V gives CDR1 SGHTA, CDR2 FQGNSA. V was cut by 0 bases and J by 6 bases, with 15 bases left in between. The CDR3 loop reads CASSLAGGPRGQPQHF. In nucleotides, the CDR3 is TGTGCCAGCAGCTTAGCGGGTGGGCCGCGGGGTCAGCCCCAGCATTTT.

Details on this clonotype: This may stem from a read error, because a much larger clone lies one nucleotide away. The V gene is TRBV7-9, the J gene TRBJ2-5; D tentatively fits TRBD1 or TRBD2 (5 bases each). The CDR3 runs 12 residues. Germline-derived CDR1 and CDR2 are SEHNR and FQNEAQ (reference sequence). The CDR3 loop reads CASTMGTGTEYF. CDR3 nucleotides: TGTGCCAGCACTATGGGGACCGGGACCGAGTACTTC.

A remark on this clonotype: A much larger clone lies a single base off, so this may be a read error. The rearrangement joins TRBV2 to TRBJ2-7, with D perhaps TRBD2 (6 bases). CDR1 is SNHLY, CDR2 FYNNEI, per germline. The CDR3 spans 15 residues. With 4 bases removed from V and 5 bases from J, the gap between germline ends came to 18 bases. The CDR3 coding sequence is TGTGCCAGCAGTGCTGCGGCTTCGGGGAGGCACGAGCAGTACTTC. Its translation: CASSAAASGRHEQYF.

There are a few counts of this clonotype. V usage is TRBV12-3 or TRBV12-4 and J usage is TRBJ1-2; maybe TRBD1 (6 bases). This CDR3 comprises 14 residues. The V and J ends lost 7 bases and 7 bases respectively, with 19 bases between them. CDR3 protein: CASIPGAGVGGYTF. In nucleotides, the CDR3 is TGTGCCAGCATCCCGGGGGCGGGGGTAGGTGGCTACACCTTC.

This clonotype has a count of ten or more. This chain links TRBV12-3 or TRBV12-4 with TRBJ2-5; D is unclear. This CDR3 comprises 12 residues. V gave up 6 bases and J gave up 5 bases, with 10 bases separating them. CDR3 sequence reads: CASSQTAETQYF. CDR3 bases: TGTGCCAGCAGCCAAACAGCTGAGACCCAGTACTTC.

This clonotype was counted at least ten times. The chain combines TRBV20-1 with TRBJ1-1, with D hard to call. This CDR3 is 12 amino acids long. The V gene lost 0 bases and the J gene lost 0 bases, with 2 bases spanning the gap. The V gene's germline CDR1 is DFQATT and CDR2 SNEGSKA (reference sequence). CDR3 protein: CSARDLNTEAFF. For the CDR3, the DNA is TGCAGTGCTAGAGATCTGAACACTGAAGCTTTCTTT.

This clonotype has just a few counts. This sequence joins TRBV27 and TRBJ1-1; 9 nucleotides align to TRBD1. Trimming cost V 4 bases and J 3 bases; bases outside gene matches: 9. Germline V gene sequence: CDR1 MNHEY, CDR2 SMNVEV (reference sequence). The CDR3 is 16 residues long. In DNA form, the CDR3 reads TGTGCCAGCAGTTCCAACCACAGGGGGCGCGACACTGAAGCTTTCTTT. Its translation: CASSSNHRGRDTEAFF.

This clonotype has at least ten counts. The genes are TRBV5-1 and TRBJ1-2; unclear D gene. Germline CDR1 and CDR2: SGHRS and YFSETQ. This CDR3 is 14 amino acids long. The V and J ends lost 0 bases and 2 bases respectively, with 8 bases between them. The chain's CDR3 is CASSLEIGNYGYTF. The CDR3 DNA sequence: TGCGCCAGCAGCTTGGAAATAGGGAACTATGGCTACACCTTC.

There are many counts of this clonotype. The chain is built from TRBV6-5 and TRBJ2-2; TRBD1 might be the D (7 bases). The germline CDR1 and CDR2 sequences are MNHEY and SVGAGI. The CDR3 is 12 amino acids. Trimming took 8 bases from V and 6 from J, leaving 10 bases between them. The CDR3 spells CASQGDSGELFF. The CDR3 DNA reads as TGTGCCAGCCAGGGGGACTCCGGGGAGCTGTTTTTT.

The chain carries TRBV5-1 and TRBJ2-7; perhaps TRBD2 as D (5 bases). The CDR3 totals 13 residues. Germline values: CDR1 SGHRS, CDR2 YFSETQ. V shed 0 bases and J shed 6 bases, with 10 bases lying between them. CDR3 DNA sequence: TGCGCCAGCAGCTTGGTGGCTAGCAGCGAGCAGTACTTC. This sequence encodes CASSLVASSEQYF.

This chain joins TRBV19 and TRBJ1-1, with D hard to call. Germline values: CDR1 LNHDA, CDR2 SQIVND (reference sequence). This CDR3 has 17 amino acids. V was pared by 4 bases and J by 0 bases, with 18 bases between. CDR3 sequence: CASSSQVGAALNTEAFF. CDR3 DNA: TGTGCCAGTAGTAGCCAAGTAGGAGCAGCGTTGAACACTGAAGCTTTCTTT.

The V gene is TRBV6-1, the J gene TRBJ1-2, with 8 bases aligning to TRBD1. This CDR3 comprises 14 residues. The V segment lost 7 bases and the J segment 6 bases; nucleotides outside the gene matches: 10. The germline V gene has CDR1 MNHNS and CDR2 SASEGT. The CDR3 DNA reads as TGTGCCAGCACCCCCCAGGGGGCGGCGAATGGCTACACCTTC. Its translation: CASTPQGAANGYTF.

There are a few counts of this clonotype. Possible read error: a much larger clone is one base away. The rearrangement joins TRBV30 to TRBJ2-2; the D call may be TRBD1 or TRBD2 (5 bases each). The CDR3 is 11 amino acids. Germline V lookup: CDR1 GTSNPN, CDR2 SVGIG (reference sequence). CDR3 in amino acids: CAWDGTGELLF. CDR3 nucleotides: TGTGCCTGGGACGGGACCGGGGAGCTGCTTTTT.

Many counts were recorded for this clonotype. The chain uses TRBV6-1 and TRBJ2-5; 7 bases fit TRBD2. Germline V lookup: CDR1 MNHNS, CDR2 SASEGT. V was clipped by 3 bases and J by 2 bases; unmatched bases: 3. The CDR3 spans 14 residues. CDR3 DNA sequence: TGTGCCAGCAGTGAGGGGGGGGGACAAGAGACCCAGTACTTC. Translation gives CASSEGGGQETQYF.

The chain uses TRBV6-1 and TRBJ1-2, with a tentative D call TRBD1 (6 bases). This CDR3 region has 14 residues. The germline V gene has CDR1 MNHNS and CDR2 SASEGT. V dropped 8 bases and J dropped 2 bases, with 15 bases sitting between them. The CDR3 is CASLISQGNYGYTF. Here the CDR3 DNA reads TGTGCCAGCCTTATCAGTCAGGGGAACTATGGCTACACCTTC.

This clonotype was found many times. The chain has TRBV20-1 and TRBJ1-1; D gene ambiguous. Germline CDR1 DFQATT, CDR2 SNEGSKA (reference sequence). The CDR3 loop spans 13 amino acids. Trimming left V 0 bases short and J 6 bases short, with 11 bases between. The CDR3 coding sequence is TGCAGTGCTAGAGATCATTTGAGCGCTGAAGCTTTCTTT. This gives the protein CSARDHLSAEAFF.

The rearrangement uses TRBV12-3 or TRBV12-4 and TRBJ1-5; perhaps TRBD1 as D (6 bases). The CDR3 is made up of 16 amino acids. Trimming pared 4 bases from V and 6 bases from J, leaving 19 bases between. The CDR3 reads CASSYTGRGVSQPQHF. The CDR3 DNA reads TGTGCCAGCAGTTATACAGGGCGCGGGGTTAGTCAGCCCCAGCATTTT.

This rearrangement joins TRBV12-3 or TRBV12-4 to TRBJ2-7; TRBD2 aligns across 10 bases. Trimming at V came to 4 bases and at J to 3 bases, leaving 12 bases not matched to a gene. The CDR3 has 17 amino acids. CDR3 nucleotide sequence: TGTGCCAGCAGTTCCCCTTCTTCTAGCGGGAGAATCTACGAGCAGTACTTC. Its translation: CASSSPSSSGRIYEQYF.

At least ten counts were recorded for this clonotype. The chain is built from TRBV10-3 and TRBJ1-5; D gene unclear. V dropped 0 bases and J dropped 6 bases, with 12 bases sitting between them. The germline V gene encodes CDR1 ENHRY and CDR2 SYGVKD. The CDR3 runs to 15 residues. The CDR3: CAISESSGFGQPQHF. The CDR3, as DNA: TGTGCCATCAGTGAGTCGTCTGGGTTTGGTCAGCCCCAGCATTTT.

In its sample, this clonotype was seen many times. This chain links TRBV19 with TRBJ2-2; 7 nucleotides line up with TRBD1. Trimming took 8 bases from V and 1 from J; bases not matched to a gene: 7. Germline lookup yields CDR1 LNHDA and CDR2 SQIVND (reference sequence). This CDR3 region has 15 residues. CDR3 protein: CASSARTGNTGELFF. In DNA, the CDR3 is TGTGCCAGTTCGGCCAGGACAGGGAACACCGGGGAGCTGTTTTTT.